This TCR beta chain was profiled in a study of OX40 agonist ivuxolimab in advanced cancers. Study-wide context: Ivuxolimab, which targeted the costimulatory receptor OX40 (CD134), was an agonistic, fully human IgG2 monoclonal antibody. Partial responses were achieved by three dose-escalation patients, of whom one had hepatocellular carcinoma and two had cutaneous melanoma. Patients were allowed to have had prior anti-PD-1, anti-PD-L1 or anti-CTLA-4 therapy, and around 37% of the dose-escalation patients had previously received checkpoint inhibitors. The monotherapy dose-escalation portion (N ≈ 56 patients) of the phase I ivuxolimab trial is reported in the paper. A male proportion of roughly 80% and a mean age of roughly 58 years, ranging from about 20 to 80, were recorded for the dose-escalation cohort. Intravenous ivuxolimab was administered to patients every 2 weeks at six dose levels: 0.01, 0.1, 0.3, 1.5, 3 and 10 mg/kg. Among the roughly 52 dose-escalation patients, around 20 had hepatocellular carcinoma, roughly 15 melanoma, 9 renal cell carcinoma and 9 head and neck cancer. The purpose of peripheral TCRbeta sequencing was to test whether ivuxolimab changed TCR sequence diversity and led to clonal T-cell expansion. The investigation overall reported the following: Low levels of normalized T-cell clonal expansion were also seen in some patients who did not respond. At doses from 0.1 to 3.0 mg/kg, clonal expansion was seen in both CD4+ and CD8+ blood T cells between baseline and week 6. The antigen specificity of the clonally expanded peripheral T cells was not determined. After ivuxolimab, CD8+ T cells had more expanded clones than CD4+ T cells on average. Partial responders in the 0.1-3.0 mg/kg groups had among the lowest normalized peripheral clonal expansion, especially among CD8+ T cells.

Looking up the germline V gene yields CDR1 SGHRS and CDR2 YFSETQ. Compared with germline, V lacks 0 bases and J lacks 4 bases; bases without a gene match: 9. The CDR3 runs 17 amino acids, cysteine and phenylalanine included. Just CDR3 DNA is preserved here, 51 bases in frame from base 1. Remarks on this clone: What this receptor recognizes is not known. Per-nucleotide qualities are absent, and no much larger clonotype sits a single base away.

Genomic DNA was extracted from sorted cells for sequencing of the TCRbeta CDR3 region. TCRbeta CDR3 regions were sequenced using the immunoSEQ Assay. Sourced from immuneACCESS, this table was stored by TCRdb with only in-frame sequences that have V and J called. A share of the clones is absent; for the studies checked, an unresolved V gene accounts for under half, and the remainder has no known explanation. The table for this sample lists 16,000 or so clones; roughly 71% of them were counted only once. The ten top clones hold over 10% of the sample. The trial excluded patients who had a history of autoimmune disease or were on systemic immunosuppression. Peripheral blood for TCR sequencing was collected from all dose cohorts at baseline, on cycle 4 day 1, and on cycle 7 day 1. The samples were drawn from a first-in-human, open-label, multicenter phase I dose-escalation trial of ivuxolimab. Adults with locally advanced or metastatic melanoma, renal cell, hepatocellular, or head and neck squamous cell carcinoma were enrolled in the trial. Before TCR sequencing, CD4+ T cells and CD8+ T cells were sorted from peripheral blood as separate populations.

The receptor was derived from an adult with an advanced solid tumor such as melanoma, head and neck, liver or kidney cancer. The sequenced sample was CD4+ or CD8+ T cells sorted from blood, obtained in a trial of the OX40 agonist ivuxolimab. This sequence uses TRBV5-1 and TRBJ2-7; TRBD1 agrees with 11 junctional bases. Here the CDR3 is given as CASSLEGRTGGLYEQYF. The bases read TGCGCCAGCAGCTTGGAGGGCAGGACAGGGGGCTTGTACGAGCAGTACTTC.